This TCR beta chain was recovered during a study of CD8+CD57+ T cells in acquired aplastic anemia. Study-wide context: Quantities of DNA derived from sorted CD4+ and CD8+ cells averaged around 3 ug. The study's findings and limits: Between patients and controls, approximately 29 CD8+ CDR3 sequences were found in common.

The sample holds one count of this clonotype. Its target is not known. The patients chosen for sequencing had shown expansion of CD8+CD57+ cells (detected by flow cytometry). Sampling of blood occurred while the patients had still received no therapy. The use of genomic DNA as template underpinned the TCR beta VDJ and CDR3 profiling. TCRdb fed the reads into MiXCR, producing one record per CDR3 protein. Here the sample spans about 180,000 distinct CDR3 sequences, around 50% being singletons. The origin of this receptor is a human donor with aplastic anemia. Source material: sorted CD4+, CD8+, or CD8+CD57+ T cells (not recorded which) from PBMCs.

CDR3 loop: CSVGPGQGQREQYF. DNA of the CDR3: TGCAGCGTCGGCCCGGGACAGGGGCAAAGGGAGCAGTACTTC. The chain couples TRBV29-1 to TRBJ2-7; 10 positions match TRBD1. The CDR3 runs 14 residues. Germline V gene data show CDR1 as SQVTM and CDR2 as ANQGSEA. After removal of 6 bases from V and 7 bases from J, the junction contained 12 bases not matched to a gene.